The 9 T cell receptor beta chains below were found in one sample sequenced in a study of cytomegalovirus exposure and HLA in healthy donors. 13 Jbeta primers and 60 Vbeta primers were used for the PCR. Clones were read by immunoSEQ multiplex PCR, and TCRdb kept only the in-frame ones, dropping some. The table records approximately 85,000 clones, about four fifths of them present only once. Material: PBMCs. The receptors shown here come from a man aged 30-40 years in good health and CMV-seronegative.

V is TRBV6-1 and J is TRBJ1-6; D is unresolved. Germline V lookup: CDR1 MNHNS, CDR2 SASEGT. V was pared by 2 bases and J by 2 bases, with 16 bases between. This CDR3 contains 18 residues. The CDR3 nucleotides are TGTGCCAGCAGTGAATTTGGACTCCTAACTACCTATAATTCACCCCTCCACTTT. The encoded protein is CASSEFGLLTTYNSPLHF.

The chain uses TRBV5-1 and TRBJ1-1; TRBD1 matches at 7 bases. Germline values: CDR1 SGHRS, CDR2 YFSETQ. The CDR3 length is 13 residues. The V segment lost 4 bases and the J segment 4 bases; nucleotides outside the gene matches: 4. DNA of the CDR3: TGCGCCAGCAGCACAACAGGGGCCACTGAAGCTTTCTTT. This encodes CASSTTGATEAFF.

The chain has TRBV5-6 and TRBJ2-2; a weak D match, TRBD1 (6 bases). The ends were cut back, 5 bases at V and 8 bases at J, with 13 bases in the middle. The CDR3 has 13 amino acids. Germline V gene sequence: CDR1 SGHDT, CDR2 YYEEEE. CDR3 bases: TGTGCCAGCAGACCAGTCGGGACAGGGGAGCTGTTTTTT. Amino acids: CASRPVGTGELFF.

This clone came up a few times. One end of the junction is discordant with germline, which a read error may explain. The rearrangement links TRBV7-9 to TRBJ1-2, with D possibly being TRBD1 (6 bases). The CDR3 sequence is 12 residues long. Germline V gene lookup returns CDR1 SEHNR and CDR2 FQNEAQ (reference sequence). Here the CDR3 reads CSSSTRTAGYTF. In nucleotides, the CDR3 is TGTTCCAGCAGCACCCGGACAGCTGGCTACACCTTC.

The J gene is TRBJ2-7, the V gene TRBV30; 9 nucleotides match TRBD2. V lost 1 base, J lost 5 bases, and 9 bases stayed unmatched. The germline gives CDR1 GTSNPN, CDR2 SVGIG (reference sequence). The CDR3 covers 15 residues. The CDR3 here is CAWSEGISGGDEQYF. The CDR3 DNA reads TGTGCCTGGAGTGAGGGTATTAGCGGGGGAGACGAGCAGTACTTC.

The chain carries TRBV10-1 and TRBJ2-2; TRBD1 might be the D (5 bases). Trimming took 2 bases from V and 2 from J, leaving 15 bases between them. The CDR3 is made up of 17 amino acids. Per germline, CDR1 WNHNN and CDR2 SYGVQD (reference sequence). The CDR3 sequence: CASSEATGPSNTGELFF. In DNA, the CDR3 is TGCGCCAGCAGTGAGGCCACAGGCCCCTCCAACACCGGGGAGCTGTTTTTT.

V and J are TRBV27 and TRBJ1-1, with a tentative D call TRBD1 (5 bases). V was pared by 2 bases and J by 0 bases, with 13 bases between. The CDR3 has 16 amino acids. Germline CDR1 is MNHEY and CDR2 is SMNVEV (reference sequence). Here the CDR3 DNA reads TGTGCCAGCAGTTTAGGGGCAGGGCTGATGAACACTGAAGCTTTCTTT. This translates into CASSLGAGLMNTEAFF.

This chain joins TRBV7-9 and TRBJ2-3, with TRBD2 as a possible D gene (6 bases). The CDR3 consists of 14 residues. Per germline, CDR1 SEHNR and CDR2 FQNEAQ (reference sequence). V lost 2 bases and J lost 6, with 12 bases in between. CDR3 in DNA: TGTGCCAGCAGCTTACGACGGGGACTGGATACGCAGTATTTT. Its translation: CASSLRRGLDTQYF.

This clone was seen only once. The chain has TRBV19 and TRBJ1-5; possible D gene TRBD1, 6 bases. Germline values: CDR1 LNHDA, CDR2 SQIVND (reference sequence). The V gene lost 2 bases and the J gene lost 1 base, with 6 bases spanning the gap. The CDR3 totals 14 residues. The CDR3 here is CASSITGSNQPQHF. CDR3 coding DNA: TGTGCCAGTAGTATAACAGGGAGCAATCAGCCCCAGCATTTT. Combining the CDR3 with reference TRBV19 and TRBJ1-5 gives the whole variable domain DGGITQSPKYLFRKEGQNVTLSCEQNLNHDAMYWYRQDPGQGLRLIYYSQIVNDFQKGDIAEGYSVSREKKESFPLTVTSAQKNPTAFYLCASSITGSNQPQHFGDGTRLSIL.